Below, 27 T cell receptor beta chains from the same sample are listed, as sequenced in a study of CXCR3-negative and CXCR3-positive naive CD8 T cells. Through 5' RACE with UMI labels, the TRB cDNA libraries were prepared. TCRdb reprocessed the 5' RACE reads, keeping one entry per CDR3 protein, no DNA. The table counts 46,000 or so distinct CDR3 sequences; about 2.5% lies in the top ten. Sequencing was performed on naive CXCR3- CD8+ T cells from blood. Regarding subset: CD45RO-CCR7+CD27+CD95- naive CD8+ T cells lacking CXCR3 (TNR3-). The source is a human donor in good health. Some clones in this sample may be carry-over from other donors' samples.

CDR3 region: CASSRATTSSDTQYF. The V and J genes are TRBV14 and TRBJ2-3. CDR3 length equals 15 residues. Germline V gene lookup returns CDR1 SGHDN and CDR2 FVKESK.

This chain uses TRBV29-1 with TRBJ1-3. The germline gives CDR1 SQVTM, CDR2 ANQGSEA. This CDR3 has 13 amino acids. CDR3 sequence reads: CSVGQGIGNTIYF.

This chain joins TRBV19 and TRBJ1-1. The CDR3 is 13 residues long. CDR1 is LNHDA, CDR2 SQIVND, per germline (reference sequence). The CDR3 sequence is CASLSLVGTEAFF.

The chain joins TRBV6-2 or TRBV6-3 to TRBJ2-3; TCRdb proposes TRBD2, but this gene call is untestable without DNA. The CDR3 sequence is 17 residues long. The germline V gene encodes CDR1 MNHEY and CDR2 SVGEGT. CDR3 region: CASSYLRPSGEADTQYF.

The chain links TRBV28 to TRBJ2-7; TCRdb names TRBD1, which stays unverified in the absence of DNA. The CDR3 runs 14 residues. Looked up from germline, CDR1 is MDHEN and CDR2 is SYDVKM. The CDR3 reads CASSLLGQIYEQYF.

This chain connects TRBV20-1 to TRBJ2-7; TCRdb returns TRBD2, unconfirmable since there is no DNA. From germline, CDR1 is DFQATT and CDR2 SNEGSKA (reference sequence). This CDR3 is 15 amino acids long. This CDR3 reads CSARAETGPTYEQYF.

The chain carries TRBV20-1 and TRBJ1-5; no DNA is available, so the TRBD1 call from TCRdb remains unchecked. The CDR3 sequence is 17 residues long. CDR1 and CDR2 from the germline V gene are DFQATT and SNEGSKA (reference sequence). Here the CDR3 reads CSARDPPRDGEPQPQHF.

The V gene is TRBV6-2 or TRBV6-3, the J gene TRBJ2-3; TCRdb selects TRBD2, and the lack of DNA leaves this call unchecked. CDR3 length: 18 residues. The germline gives CDR1 MNHEY, CDR2 SVGEGT. This CDR3 reads CASTTPRGGKADTDTQYF.

The J gene is TRBJ2-2, the V gene TRBV5-1; the TCRdb D gene call, TRBD2, has no DNA to confirm it. This CDR3 has 19 residues. From germline, CDR1 is SGHRS and CDR2 YFSETQ. CDR3 region: CASSLAGTPTSVDTGELFF.

The chain has TRBV25-1 and TRBJ2-3. Germline-derived CDR1 and CDR2 are MGHDK and SYGVNS. The CDR3 has 12 amino acids. The CDR3 sequence is CASSESTDTQYF.

The chain joins TRBV3-1 to TRBJ1-1. The CDR3 length is 15 residues. In germline, CDR1 is LGHDT, CDR2 YNNKEL (reference sequence). The CDR3 sequence: CASSQASGGRKEAFF.

The V and J genes are TRBV28 and TRBJ1-5; the D call from TCRdb, TRBD1, cannot be confirmed without DNA. CDR3 length equals 14 residues. Germline V gives CDR1 MDHEN, CDR2 SYDVKM. CDR3: CASSRQGINQPQHF.

The chain carries TRBV13 and TRBJ1-1; no DNA is available, so the TRBD1 call from TCRdb remains unchecked. Germline values: CDR1 PRHDT, CDR2 FYEKMQ (reference sequence). CDR3 length: 16 amino acids. CDR3 in amino acids: CASSTRTDDRDTEAFF.

This chain uses TRBV28 with TRBJ2-7; TCRdb outputs TRBD1, but without DNA this stays unchecked. The CDR3 length is 14 residues. The germline CDR1 and CDR2 sequences are MDHEN and SYDVKM. This CDR3 reads CASRLQGATNEQYF.

This chain joins TRBV2 and TRBJ1-5. The CDR3 contains 15 residues. CDR1 is SNHLY and CDR2 is FYNNEI in the germline V gene. The CDR3: CASSDPASSNQPQHF.

V usage is TRBV5-5 and J usage is TRBJ2-7; TCRdb selects TRBD1, and the lack of DNA leaves this call unchecked. CDR1 is SGHKS, CDR2 YYEKEE, per germline (reference sequence). CDR3 length: 14 residues. CDR3 loop: CASSLRLGQYEQYF.

The chain combines TRBV7-9 with TRBJ2-7; the D call from TCRdb, TRBD1, cannot be confirmed without DNA. This CDR3 is 16 amino acids long. Germline V lookup: CDR1 SEHNR, CDR2 FQNEAQ (reference sequence). Here the CDR3 reads CASSWGQSFGTYEQYF.

CDR3 protein: CASSYPDLPDTQYF. The rearrangement joins TRBV6-2 or TRBV6-3 to TRBJ2-3. The CDR3 consists of 14 residues. Germline V lookup: CDR1 MNHEY, CDR2 SVGEGT.

The chain uses TRBV21-1 and TRBJ2-3; TCRdb's assignment of TRBD2 cannot be checked, as there is no DNA. TRBV21-1 is shown as a pseudogene. This CDR3 comprises 13 residues. CDR3 in amino acids: CASSKDRDSTQYF.

This chain connects TRBV12-3 or TRBV12-4 to TRBJ1-5. This CDR3 is 14 amino acids long. CDR3 sequence: CASSLGGFRQPQHF.

This rearrangement joins TRBV29-1 to TRBJ1-1; TCRdb indicates TRBD1, and absent DNA this call remains unverified. The CDR3 loop spans 13 amino acids. From germline, CDR1 is SQVTM and CDR2 ANQGSEA. CDR3: CSVVGPRGTEAFF.

The chain carries TRBV7-2 and TRBJ2-1; TCRdb outputs TRBD2, but without DNA this stays unchecked. This CDR3 comprises 16 residues. Per germline, CDR1 SGHTA and CDR2 FQGNSA. CDR3 sequence reads: CASSSGEGPAYNEQFF.

This chain connects TRBV13 to TRBJ2-7. CDR3 size: 14 residues. Looked up from germline, CDR1 is PRHDT and CDR2 is FYEKMQ (reference sequence). This chain's CDR3 is CASSQWRGSYEQYF.

This sequence joins TRBV9 and TRBJ2-7; TCRdb's assignment of TRBD2 cannot be checked, as there is no DNA. Germline V gene lookup returns CDR1 SGDLS and CDR2 YYNGEE. This CDR3 region has 14 residues. CDR3 residues: CASSVGGYPGEQYF.

This chain joins TRBV7-6 and TRBJ2-1. This CDR3 comprises 11 residues. Germline assignment: CDR1 SGHVS and CDR2 FNYEAQ. CDR3 residues: CAGSLAGEQFF.

This chain links TRBV20-1 with TRBJ2-1; absent DNA, TCRdb's TRBD1 call cannot be checked. CDR1 and CDR2 from the germline V gene are DFQATT and SNEGSKA (reference sequence). The CDR3 loop spans 14 amino acids. The CDR3 sequence: CSSSRGDSYNEQFF.

The V call is TRBV6-6, the J call TRBJ2-7; lacking DNA, the TRBD2 call made by TCRdb goes unchecked. The CDR3 has 17 amino acids. CDR1 and CDR2 from the germline V gene are MNHNY and SVGAGI (reference sequence). The CDR3 sequence is CASSYFRDRALGNEQYF.